A selection of T cell receptor beta chains follows, all from one sample in a study of somatic mutations in cytotoxic T cells in rheumatoid arthritis. This table comes from immunoSEQ multiplex PCR, and its TCRdb copy is limited to in-frame clones, with some not included. The sample comprises 15,000 to 20,000 clones, about three quarters of which are singletons, and roughly 30% rests with the top ten. The sequencing input was CD8+ T cells sorted from blood. The receptors originated from an adult with rheumatoid arthritis. Each CDR3 is given with its conserved first and last residue. The order of the fields is J gene, CDR3 length, D gene, V gene, clone size, CDR3 protein, CDR3 DNA. D genes are given only for firm matches. Expanded clones get a size class; other rows say once, few or many, or leave the size out.

J: TRBJ1-2; length: 14; D: TRBD1; V: TRBV9; size: few; CDR3: CASSGSGTGDGYTF; DNA: TGTGCCAGCAGCGGATCCGGGACAGGGGATGGCTACACCTTC
J: TRBJ2-1; length: 14; D: TRBD2; V: TRBV11-2; size: .; CDR3: CARTSGGPYNEQFF; DNA: TGTGCCCGGACGTCGGGGGGACCCTACAATGAGCAGTTCTTC
J: TRBJ2-1; length: 14; D: .; V: TRBV10-3; size: .; CDR3: CAISTQGGDNEQFF; DNA: TGTGCCATCAGTACACAGGGCGGGGACAATGAGCAGTTCTTC
J: TRBJ2-5; length: 19; D: TRBD2; V: TRBV7-9; size: .; CDR3: CASSTTSGTSGGMGETQYF; DNA: TGTGCCAGCAGCACCACTTCCGGGACTAGCGGGGGTATGGGAGAGACCCAGTACTTC
J: TRBJ1-5; length: 14; D: .; V: TRBV19; size: .; CDR3: CASGEGYSNQPQHF; DNA: TGTGCCAGTGGAGAGGGCTATAGCAATCAGCCCCAGCATTTT
J: TRBJ1-1; length: 13; D: TRBD1; V: TRBV7-9; size: .; CDR3: CASSKGGVTEAFF; DNA: TGTGCCAGCAGCAAAGGGGGCGTAACTGAAGCTTTCTTT
J: TRBJ2-1; length: 15; D: .; V: TRBV7-6; size: .; CDR3: CASSLSPLAYNEQFF; DNA: TGTGCCAGCAGCTTGAGCCCTTTAGCCTACAATGAGCAGTTCTTC
J: TRBJ2-1; length: 14; D: .; V: TRBV28; size: .; CDR3: CASSFRGHYNEQFF; DNA: TGTGCCAGCAGTTTCCGGGGGCACTACAATGAGCAGTTCTTC
J: TRBJ2-7; length: 13; D: .; V: TRBV15; size: .; CDR3: CATSRATGYEQYF; DNA: TGTGCCACCAGCAGAGCAACAGGCTACGAGCAGTACTTC
J: TRBJ2-2; length: 13; D: .; V: TRBV19; size: .; CDR3: CASSPQGSGELFF; DNA: TGTGCCAGTAGTCCACAGGGTTCCGGGGAGCTGTTTTTT